The rows below give T cell receptor beta chains drawn from one sample of a study of T cells expressing NK-cell markers. No DNA is given; TCRdb re-called the 5' RACE reads and lists each CDR3 protein once. The clone table shows 400,000 to 550,000 distinct CDR3 sequences, with the ten largest holding about 7.1%. Sequencing used blood T cells: a sorted CD56 or NKG2C T cell subset, CD4+ or CD8+ T cells, or bulk PBMC T cells (not recorded which). These receptors came from a woman between 18 and 75 years old in good health. The CDR3 runs from the conserved cysteine through the conserved F or W. Each record gives: V gene, J gene, CDR3 protein.

v_gene: TRBV12-3/TRBV12-4
j_gene: TRBJ1-3
CDR3aa: CASSLGLGTIYF

v_gene: TRBV27
j_gene: TRBJ2-3
CDR3aa: CASSSVYSDTDTQYF

v_gene: TRBV27
j_gene: TRBJ1-1
CDR3aa: CASRSTALTEAFF

v_gene: TRBV7-2
j_gene: TRBJ2-4
CDR3aa: CASSLDGSQNIQYF

v_gene: TRBV7-9
j_gene: TRBJ2-6
CDR3aa: CVTRGVRSGANVLTF

v_gene: TRBV30
j_gene: TRBJ2-3
CDR3aa: CAWGDGAASTDTQYF

v_gene: TRBV19
j_gene: TRBJ2-1
CDR3aa: CASSPTSEVEQFF

v_gene: TRBV27
j_gene: TRBJ1-2
CDR3aa: CASSLNRDYGYTF

v_gene: TRBV7-2
j_gene: TRBJ1-1
CDR3aa: CASSRIETGYTEAFF

v_gene: TRBV12-3/TRBV12-4
j_gene: TRBJ1-2
CDR3aa: CASSLRGTAAEGYTF

v_gene: TRBV6-1
j_gene: TRBJ2-1
CDR3aa: CASNQQGRNYNEQFF

v_gene: TRBV5-5
j_gene: TRBJ1-5
CDR3aa: CASSSRPNQPQHF

v_gene: TRBV12-3/TRBV12-4
j_gene: TRBJ2-1
CDR3aa: CASRGGGGGYNEQFF

v_gene: TRBV27
j_gene: TRBJ1-1
CDR3aa: CASLHNDREGTEAFF

v_gene: TRBV6-2/TRBV6-3
j_gene: TRBJ2-3
CDR3aa: CASLWANTDTQYF